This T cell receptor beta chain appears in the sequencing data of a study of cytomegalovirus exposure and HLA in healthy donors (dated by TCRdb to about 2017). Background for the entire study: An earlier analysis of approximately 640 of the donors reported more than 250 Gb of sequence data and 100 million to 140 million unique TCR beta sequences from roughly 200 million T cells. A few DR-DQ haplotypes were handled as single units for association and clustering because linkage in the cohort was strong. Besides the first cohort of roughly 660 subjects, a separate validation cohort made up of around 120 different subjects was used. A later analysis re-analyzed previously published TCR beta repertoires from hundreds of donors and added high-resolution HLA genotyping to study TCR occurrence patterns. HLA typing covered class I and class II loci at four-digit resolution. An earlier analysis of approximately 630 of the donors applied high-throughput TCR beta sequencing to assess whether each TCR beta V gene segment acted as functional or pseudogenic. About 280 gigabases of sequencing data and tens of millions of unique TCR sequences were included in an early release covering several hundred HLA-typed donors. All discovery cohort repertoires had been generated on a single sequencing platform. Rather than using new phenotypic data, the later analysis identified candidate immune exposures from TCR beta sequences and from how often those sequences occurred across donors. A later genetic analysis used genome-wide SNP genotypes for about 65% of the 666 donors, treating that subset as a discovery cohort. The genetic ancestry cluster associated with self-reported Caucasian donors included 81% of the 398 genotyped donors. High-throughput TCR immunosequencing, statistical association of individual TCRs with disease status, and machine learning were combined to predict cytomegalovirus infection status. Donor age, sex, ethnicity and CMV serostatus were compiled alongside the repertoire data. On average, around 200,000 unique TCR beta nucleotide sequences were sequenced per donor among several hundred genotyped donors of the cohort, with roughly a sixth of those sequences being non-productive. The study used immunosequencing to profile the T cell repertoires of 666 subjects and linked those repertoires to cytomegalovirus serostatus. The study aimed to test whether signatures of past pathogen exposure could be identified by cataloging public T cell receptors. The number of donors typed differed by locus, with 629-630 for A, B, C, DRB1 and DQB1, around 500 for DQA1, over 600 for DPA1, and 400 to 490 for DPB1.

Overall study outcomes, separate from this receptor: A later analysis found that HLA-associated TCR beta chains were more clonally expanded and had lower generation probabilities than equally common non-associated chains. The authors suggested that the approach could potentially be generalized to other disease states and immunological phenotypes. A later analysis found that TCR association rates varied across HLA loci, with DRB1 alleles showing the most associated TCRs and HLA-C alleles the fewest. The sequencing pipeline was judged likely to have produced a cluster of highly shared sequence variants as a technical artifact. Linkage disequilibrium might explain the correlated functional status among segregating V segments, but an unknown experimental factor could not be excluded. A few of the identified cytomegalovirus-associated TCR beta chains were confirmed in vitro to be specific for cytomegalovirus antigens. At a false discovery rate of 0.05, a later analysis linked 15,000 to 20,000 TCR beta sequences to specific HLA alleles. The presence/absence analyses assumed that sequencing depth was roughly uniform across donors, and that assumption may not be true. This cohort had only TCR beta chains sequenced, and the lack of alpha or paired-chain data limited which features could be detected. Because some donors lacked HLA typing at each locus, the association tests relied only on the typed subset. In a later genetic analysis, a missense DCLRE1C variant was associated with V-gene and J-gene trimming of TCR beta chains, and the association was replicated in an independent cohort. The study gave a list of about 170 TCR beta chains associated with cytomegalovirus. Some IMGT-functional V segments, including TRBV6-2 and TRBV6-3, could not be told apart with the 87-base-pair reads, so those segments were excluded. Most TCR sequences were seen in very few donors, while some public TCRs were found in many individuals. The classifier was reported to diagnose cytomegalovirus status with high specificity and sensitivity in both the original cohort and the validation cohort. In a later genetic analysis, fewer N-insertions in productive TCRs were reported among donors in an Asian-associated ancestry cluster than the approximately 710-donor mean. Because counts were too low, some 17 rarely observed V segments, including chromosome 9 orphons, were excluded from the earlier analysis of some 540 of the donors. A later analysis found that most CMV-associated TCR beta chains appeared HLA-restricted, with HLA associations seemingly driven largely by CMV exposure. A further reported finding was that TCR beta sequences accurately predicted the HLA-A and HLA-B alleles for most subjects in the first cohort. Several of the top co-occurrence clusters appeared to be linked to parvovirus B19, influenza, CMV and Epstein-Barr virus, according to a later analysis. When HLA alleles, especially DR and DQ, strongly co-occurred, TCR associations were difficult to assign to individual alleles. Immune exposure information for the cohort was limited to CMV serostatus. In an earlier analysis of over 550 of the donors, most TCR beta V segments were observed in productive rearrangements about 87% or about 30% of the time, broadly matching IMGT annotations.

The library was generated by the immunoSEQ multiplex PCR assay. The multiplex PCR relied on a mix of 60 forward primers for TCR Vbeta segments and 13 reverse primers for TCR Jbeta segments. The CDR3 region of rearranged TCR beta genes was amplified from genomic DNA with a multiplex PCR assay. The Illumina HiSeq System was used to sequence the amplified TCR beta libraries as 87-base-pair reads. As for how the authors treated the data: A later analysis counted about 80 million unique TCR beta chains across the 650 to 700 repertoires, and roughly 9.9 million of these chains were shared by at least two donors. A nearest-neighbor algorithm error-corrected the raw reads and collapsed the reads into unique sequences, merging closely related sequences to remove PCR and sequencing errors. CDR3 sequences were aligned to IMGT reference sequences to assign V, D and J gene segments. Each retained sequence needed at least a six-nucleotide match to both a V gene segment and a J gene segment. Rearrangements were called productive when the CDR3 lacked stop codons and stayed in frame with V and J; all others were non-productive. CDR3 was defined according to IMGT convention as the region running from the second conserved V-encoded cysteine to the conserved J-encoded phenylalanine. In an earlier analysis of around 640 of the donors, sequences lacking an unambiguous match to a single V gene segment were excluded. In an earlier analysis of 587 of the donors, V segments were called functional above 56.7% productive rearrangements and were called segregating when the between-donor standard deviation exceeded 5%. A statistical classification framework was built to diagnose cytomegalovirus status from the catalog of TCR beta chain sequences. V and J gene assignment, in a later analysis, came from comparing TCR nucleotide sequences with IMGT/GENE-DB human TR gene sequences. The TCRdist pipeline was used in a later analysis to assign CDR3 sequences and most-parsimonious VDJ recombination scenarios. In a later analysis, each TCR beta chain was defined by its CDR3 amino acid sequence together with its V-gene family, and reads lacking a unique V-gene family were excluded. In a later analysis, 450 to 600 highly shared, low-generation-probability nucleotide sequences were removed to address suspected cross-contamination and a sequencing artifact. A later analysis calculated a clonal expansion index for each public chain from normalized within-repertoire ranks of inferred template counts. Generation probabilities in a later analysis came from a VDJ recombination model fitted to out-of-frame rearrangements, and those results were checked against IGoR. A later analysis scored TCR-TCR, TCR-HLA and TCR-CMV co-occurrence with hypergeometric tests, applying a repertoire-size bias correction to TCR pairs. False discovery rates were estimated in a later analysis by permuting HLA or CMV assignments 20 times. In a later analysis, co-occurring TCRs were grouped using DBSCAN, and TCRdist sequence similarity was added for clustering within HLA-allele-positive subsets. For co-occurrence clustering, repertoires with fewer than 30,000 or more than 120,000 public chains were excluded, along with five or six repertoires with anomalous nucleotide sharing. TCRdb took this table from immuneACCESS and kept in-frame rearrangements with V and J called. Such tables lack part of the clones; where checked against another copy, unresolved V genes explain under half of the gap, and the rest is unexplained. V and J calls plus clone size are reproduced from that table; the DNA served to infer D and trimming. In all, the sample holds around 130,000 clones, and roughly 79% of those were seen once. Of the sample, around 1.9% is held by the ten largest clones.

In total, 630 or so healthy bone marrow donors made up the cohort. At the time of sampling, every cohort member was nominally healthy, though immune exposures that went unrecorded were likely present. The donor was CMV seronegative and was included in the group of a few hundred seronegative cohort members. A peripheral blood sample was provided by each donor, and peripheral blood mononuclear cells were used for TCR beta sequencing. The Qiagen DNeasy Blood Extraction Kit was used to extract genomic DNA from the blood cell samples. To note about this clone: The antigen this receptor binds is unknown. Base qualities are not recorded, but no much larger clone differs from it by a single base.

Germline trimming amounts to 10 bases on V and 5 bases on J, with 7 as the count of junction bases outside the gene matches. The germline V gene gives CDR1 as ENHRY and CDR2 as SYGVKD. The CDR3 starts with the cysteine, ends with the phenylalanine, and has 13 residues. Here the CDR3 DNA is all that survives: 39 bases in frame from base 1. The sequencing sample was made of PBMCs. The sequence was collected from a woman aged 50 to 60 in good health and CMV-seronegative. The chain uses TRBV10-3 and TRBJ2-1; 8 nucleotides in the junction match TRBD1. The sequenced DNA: TGTGCCAACCAAGGACAGGGTAACAATGAGCAGTTCTTC. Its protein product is CANQGQGNNEQFF.